Listed below are T cell receptor beta chains from one sample, sequenced in a study of Ad26.COV2.S vaccination and SARS-CoV-2 variants. Measured with immunoSEQ multiplex PCR; TCRdb has only the in-frame clones, and not every one. The data show around 300,000 clones, about 90% seen once. Sequences were derived from peripheral blood, sampled in a trial of Ad26.COV2.S vaccine versus placebo. Source of these receptors: a person between 18 and 65 years old who received the Ad26.COV2.S COVID-19 vaccine or a placebo. Both conserved end residues are part of each CDR3. D genes are given only for firm matches. A clone size is listed for some rows: how often the clone was seen (once, few, many), or a class if it is expanded.

d_call,v_call,clone_size,j_call,cdr3_aa,cdr3_nt
TRBD1,TRBV6-5,.,TRBJ1-2,CASSRDRYGYTF,TGTGCCAGCAGCAGGGACAGATATGGCTACACCTTC
.,TRBV10-3,.,TRBJ2-7,CAISERADYEQYF,TGTGCCATCAGTGAGAGGGCAGACTACGAGCAGTACTTC
TRBD1,TRBV19,.,TRBJ1-5,CASSITGTGGAQPQHF,TGTGCCAGTAGTATTACCGGGACAGGGGGAGCTCAGCCCCAGCATTTT
.,TRBV3-1/TRBV3-2,.,TRBJ1-2,CASSPTRSGSYGYTF,TGTGCCAGCAGCCCAACTAGATCGGGGAGCTATGGCTACACCTTC
.,TRBV15,few,TRBJ2-7,CATSRGGTAQYEQYF,TGTGCCACCAGCAGAGGAGGGACGGCCCAATACGAGCAGTACTTC
TRBD1,TRBV19,.,TRBJ1-6,CASSIEGRQGRYYNSPLHF,TGTGCCAGTAGTATCGAAGGCCGACAGGGGCGATACTATAATTCACCCCTCCACTTT
TRBD1,TRBV11-2,.,TRBJ1-1,CASSLGGWDSHPNTEAFF,TGTGCCAGCAGCTTAGGTGGTTGGGACAGCCATCCGAACACTGAAGCTTTCTTT
.,TRBV19,.,TRBJ1-2,CASRQLLGEVGYTF,TGTGCCAGTAGGCAACTGCTGGGGGAGGTTGGCTACACCTTC
.,TRBV4-1,.,TRBJ1-5,CASSQVGPRNQPQHF,TGCGCCAGCAGCCAAGTTGGGCCTCGCAATCAGCCCCAGCATTTT
.,TRBV9,.,TRBJ2-6,CASIGGANVLTF,TGTGCCAGCATCGGGGGGGCCAACGTCCTGACTTTC
.,TRBV4-3,.,TRBJ2-1,CASSQDPFGTNSYNEQFF,TGCGCCAGCAGCCAAGATCCGTTCGGGACAAATTCCTACAATGAGCAGTTCTTC
.,TRBV18,.,TRBJ2-3,CASSLLTDFTDTQYF,TGTGCCAGCTCTTTATTGACGGACTTCACAGATACGCAGTATTTT
.,TRBV12-3/TRBV12-4,.,TRBJ1-1,CASSFANTEAFF,TGTGCCAGCAGTTTCGCGAACACTGAAGCTTTCTTT
TRBD2,TRBV30,.,TRBJ2-1,CAWSSAGDRNEQFF,TGTGCCTGGAGTTCAGCGGGAGATAGGAATGAGCAGTTCTTC
TRBD2,TRBV7-8,.,TRBJ2-1,CASSSPGLADRVRFF,TGTGCCAGCAGCTCCCCGGGACTAGCCGATAGGGTCAGGTTCTTC
TRBD1,TRBV5-1,once,TRBJ1-1,CASSLTGGETEAFF,TGCGCCAGCAGCTTGACAGGGGGGGAGACTGAAGCTTTCTTT
.,TRBV28,.,TRBJ1-1,CATRDTETEAFF,TGTGCCACACGGGACACTGAGACTGAAGCTTTCTTT
TRBD1,TRBV7-9,.,TRBJ1-5,CASSPTGESNQPQHF,TGTGCCAGCAGTCCGACAGGGGAAAGCAATCAGCCCCAGCATTTT
TRBD1,TRBV15,.,TRBJ1-1,CATSGRTGDSEAFF,TGTGCCACCAGCGGGCGGACAGGAGACTCAGAAGCTTTCTTT
TRBD2,TRBV19,.,TRBJ2-1,CASSPQRGSGSRNEQFF,TGTGCCAGTAGTCCCCAGAGGGGTAGCGGGAGTAGGAATGAGCAGTTCTTC
.,TRBV18,.,TRBJ2-7,CASSPFGTDTYEQYF,TGTGCCAGCTCACCATTCGGGACGGACACCTACGAGCAGTACTTC
.,TRBV10-1,once,TRBJ2-5,CASQEGTSTQYF,TGCGCCAGCCAAGAGGGGACTTCGACCCAGTACTTC
TRBD1,TRBV7-8,.,TRBJ2-6,CASSTWDRGLRAGANVLTF,TGTGCCAGCAGCACTTGGGACAGGGGCCTAAGGGCTGGGGCCAACGTCCTGACTTTC
TRBD1,TRBV4-1,.,TRBJ1-4,CASSQGTGGVEKLFF,TGCGCCAGCAGCCAAGGGACAGGAGGTGTTGAAAAACTGTTTTTT
.,TRBV18,.,TRBJ2-7,CASSPVTPPRGNEQYF,TGTGCCAGCTCACCGGTGACACCCCCGAGGGGGAACGAGCAGTACTTC
TRBD2,TRBV5-6,.,TRBJ2-3,CASSLGVGLAGFTDTQYF,TGTGCCAGCAGCTTAGGGGTAGGACTAGCGGGATTCACAGATACGCAGTATTTT
.,TRBV4-1,.,TRBJ1-6,CASSRSGNQGNSPLHF,TGCGCCAGCAGCCGATCCGGCAATCAGGGTAATTCACCCCTCCACTTT
.,TRBV30,.,TRBJ1-1,CAWGFGGTEAFF,TGTGCCTGGGGCTTCGGTGGGACTGAAGCTTTCTTT
.,TRBV18,few,TRBJ1-5,CASSPSADQPQHF,TGTGCCAGCTCACCGTCGGCCGATCAGCCCCAGCATTTT
TRBD1,TRBV18,.,TRBJ2-7,CASSPPGWDRDPYEQYF,TGTGCCAGCTCACCACCCGGGTGGGACAGGGATCCCTACGAGCAGTACTTC
TRBD1,TRBV14,few,TRBJ1-1,CASRQGSNTEAFF,TGTGCCAGCAGACAGGGGAGTAACACTGAAGCTTTCTTT
.,TRBV11-3,.,TRBJ1-3,CASSHGLSSGNTIYF,TGTGCCAGCAGCCACGGTCTGTCCTCTGGAAACACCATATATTTT
.,TRBV6-5,.,TRBJ1-1,CASTSARVLGAFF,TGTGCCAGCACATCGGCCAGGGTGCTCGGGGCTTTCTTT
.,TRBV7-8,.,TRBJ1-3,CASSRRLGGGGNTIYF,TGTGCCAGCAGCCGCCGGCTCGGCGGGGGTGGAAACACCATATATTTT
.,TRBV4-3,.,TRBJ1-2,CASLPGTSDQHYGYTF,TGCGCCAGCTTGCCCGGGACTTCGGACCAACACTATGGCTACACCTTC
.,TRBV7-2,.,TRBJ1-4,CASSLSRGFRGEKLFF,TGTGCCAGCAGCTTATCTCGCGGATTCAGGGGTGAAAAACTGTTTTTT
.,TRBV4-2,.,TRBJ1-4,CASSQGSRVGEKLFF,TGTGCCAGCAGCCAAGGGTCTAGGGTCGGTGAAAAACTGTTTTTT
TRBD2,TRBV14,.,TRBJ2-1,CASSQGGLAETLSKFF,TGTGCCAGCAGCCAAGGTGGACTAGCGGAAACTCTGAGCAAGTTCTTC
.,TRBV3-1/TRBV3-2,.,TRBJ2-1,CASSQDSGKIYNEQFF,TGTGCCAGCAGCCAAGATTCAGGGAAGATTTACAATGAGCAGTTCTTC
.,TRBV28,.,TRBJ2-1,CASSLLTQGGGFF,TGTGCCAGCAGTTTATTAACTCAGGGTGGGGGGTTCTTC
TRBD2,TRBV7-8,.,TRBJ2-7,CASSFGTSDSYEQYF,TGTGCCAGCAGCTTTGGGACTAGCGACTCCTACGAGCAGTACTTC
.,TRBV11-2,.,TRBJ1-6,CASSDSLVNSPLHF,TGTGCCAGCAGCGATAGTCTCGTTAATTCACCCCTCCACTTT
.,TRBV5-5,.,TRBJ1-1,CASSPRAGGANTEAFF,TGTGCCAGCAGCCCCAGGGCGGGGGGGGCCAACACTGAAGCTTTCTTT
.,TRBV29-1,.,TRBJ2-7,CSVERVRSRNLAYEQYF,TGCAGCGTTGAGCGGGTCCGTAGCCGTAATTTAGCCTACGAGCAGTACTTC
TRBD1,TRBV6-5,.,TRBJ1-2,CASSTTGGYGYTF,TGTGCCAGCAGCACAACAGGGGGCTATGGCTACACCTTC
.,TRBV19,.,TRBJ2-1,CASSERGSWDEQFF,TGTGCCAGTAGTGAAAGGGGGTCCTGGGATGAGCAGTTCTTC
.,TRBV4-3,.,TRBJ2-2,CASSQEAGVNTGELFF,TGCGCCAGCAGCCAAGAAGCAGGGGTTAACACCGGGGAGCTGTTTTTT
TRBD1,TRBV14,once,TRBJ1-4,CASSSRQGSNEKLFF,TGTGCCAGCAGCTCCCGACAGGGCTCTAATGAAAAACTGTTTTTT
TRBD1,TRBV10-2,.,TRBJ1-3,CASSSQGGLGNTIYF,TGCGCCAGCAGCTCCCAGGGGGGTCTCGGAAACACCATATATTTT
TRBD1,TRBV7-3,.,TRBJ1-1,CASSLQGTNTEAFF,TGTGCCAGCAGTCTACAGGGGACGAACACTGAAGCTTTCTTT
TRBD2,TRBV20-1,.,TRBJ2-7,CSASGASGPSYEQYF,TGCAGTGCTAGTGGGGCTAGCGGGCCGTCCTACGAGCAGTACTTC
TRBD2,TRBV4-3,.,TRBJ2-1,CASSQDTVLAGDSYNEQFF,TGCGCCAGCAGCCAAGATACTGTACTAGCGGGAGACTCCTACAATGAGCAGTTCTTC